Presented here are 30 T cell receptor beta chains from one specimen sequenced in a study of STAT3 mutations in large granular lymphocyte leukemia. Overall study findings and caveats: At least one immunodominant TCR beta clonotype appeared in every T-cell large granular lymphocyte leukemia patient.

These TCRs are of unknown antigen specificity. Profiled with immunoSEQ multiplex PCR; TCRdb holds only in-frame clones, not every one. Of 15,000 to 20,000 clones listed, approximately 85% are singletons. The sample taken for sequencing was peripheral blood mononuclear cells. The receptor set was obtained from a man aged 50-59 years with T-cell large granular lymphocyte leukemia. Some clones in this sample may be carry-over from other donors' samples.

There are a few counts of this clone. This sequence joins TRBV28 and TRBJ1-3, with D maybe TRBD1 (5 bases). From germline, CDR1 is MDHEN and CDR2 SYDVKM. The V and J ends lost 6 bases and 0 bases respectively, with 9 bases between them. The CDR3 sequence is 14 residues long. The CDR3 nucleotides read TGTGCCAGCAGCCCAGGGAACTCTGGAAACACCATATATTTT. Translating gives CASSPGNSGNTIYF.

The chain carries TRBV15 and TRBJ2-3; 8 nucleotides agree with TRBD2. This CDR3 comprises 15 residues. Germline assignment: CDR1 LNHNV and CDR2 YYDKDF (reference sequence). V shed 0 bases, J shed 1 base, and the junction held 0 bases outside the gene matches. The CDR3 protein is CATSRERGGTDTQYF. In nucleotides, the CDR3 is TGTGCCACCAGCAGAGAGCGGGGGGGCACAGATACGCAGTATTTT. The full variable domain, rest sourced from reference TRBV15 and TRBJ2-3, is DAMVIQNPRYQVTQFGKPVTLSCSQTLNHNVMYWYQQKSSQAPKLLFHYYDKDFNNEADTPDNFQSRRPNTSFCFLDIRSPGLGDTAMYLCATSRERGGTDTQYFGPGTRLTVL.

CDR3 in DNA: TGTGCCAGTAGTACAAACGACAGGATTAGCAATCAGCCCCAGCATTTT. Translation: CASSTNDRISNQPQHF. The chain recombines TRBV19 with TRBJ1-5, with a possible D match to TRBD1 (6 bases). Germline V gives CDR1 LNHDA, CDR2 SQIVND (reference sequence). The CDR3 spans 16 residues. V gave up 4 bases and J gave up 0 bases, with 13 bases separating them.

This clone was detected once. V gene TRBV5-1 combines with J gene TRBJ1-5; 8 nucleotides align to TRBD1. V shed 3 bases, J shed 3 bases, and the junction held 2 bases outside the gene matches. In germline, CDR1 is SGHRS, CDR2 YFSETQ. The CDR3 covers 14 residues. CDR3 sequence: CASSSTGVNQPQHF. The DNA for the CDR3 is TGCGCCAGCAGCTCGACAGGGGTCAATCAGCCCCAGCATTTT.

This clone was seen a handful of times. The CDR3 reads CASSLFPGKQYF. CDR3 nucleotides: TGTGCCAGCAGCTTGTTCCCGGGGAAGCAGTACTTC. The V call is TRBV7-6, the J call TRBJ2-7; D may be TRBD2 (5 bases). V shed 3 bases and J shed 8 bases, with 11 bases lying between them. The CDR3 loop spans 12 amino acids. Per the germline V gene, CDR1 is SGHVS and CDR2 is FNYEAQ.

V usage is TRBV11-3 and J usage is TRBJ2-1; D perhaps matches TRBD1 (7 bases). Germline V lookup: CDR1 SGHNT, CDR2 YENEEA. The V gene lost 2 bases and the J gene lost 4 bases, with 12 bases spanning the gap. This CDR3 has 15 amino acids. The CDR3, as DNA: TGTGCCAGCAGCTTACGCGGGACAGCGTACAATGAGCAGTTCTTC. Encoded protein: CASSLRGTAYNEQFF.

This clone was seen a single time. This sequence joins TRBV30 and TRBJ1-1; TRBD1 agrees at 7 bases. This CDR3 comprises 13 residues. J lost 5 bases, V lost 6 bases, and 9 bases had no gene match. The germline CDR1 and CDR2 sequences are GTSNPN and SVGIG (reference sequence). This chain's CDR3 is CACVGQLGTEAFF. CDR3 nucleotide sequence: TGTGCCTGCGTGGGACAGCTCGGTACTGAAGCTTTCTTT.

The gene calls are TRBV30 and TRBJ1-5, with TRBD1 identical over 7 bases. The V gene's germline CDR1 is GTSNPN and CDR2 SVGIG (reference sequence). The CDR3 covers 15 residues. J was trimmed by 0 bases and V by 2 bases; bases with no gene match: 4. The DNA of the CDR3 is TGTGCCTGGAGTAGAGGGACAGATAGCAATCAGCCCCAGCATTTT. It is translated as CAWSRGTDSNQPQHF.

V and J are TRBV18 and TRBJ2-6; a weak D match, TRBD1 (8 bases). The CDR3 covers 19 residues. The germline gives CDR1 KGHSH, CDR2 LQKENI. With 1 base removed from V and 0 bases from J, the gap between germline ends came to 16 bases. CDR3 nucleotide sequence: TGTGCCAGCTCACCACTGGGGGGGACAGGCAGCTCTGGGGCCAACGTCCTGACTTTC. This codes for CASSPLGGTGSSGANVLTF.

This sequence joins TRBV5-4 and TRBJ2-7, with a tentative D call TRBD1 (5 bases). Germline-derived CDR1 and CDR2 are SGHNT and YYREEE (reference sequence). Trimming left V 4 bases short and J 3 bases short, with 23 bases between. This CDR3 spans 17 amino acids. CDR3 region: CASSVSGASRYYYEQYF. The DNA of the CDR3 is TGTGCCAGCAGCGTGAGTGGGGCCAGCCGGTACTACTACGAGCAGTACTTC. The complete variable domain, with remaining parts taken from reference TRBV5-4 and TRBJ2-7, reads ETGVTQSPTHLIKTRGQQVTLRCSSQSGHNTVSWYQQALGQGPQFIFQYYREEENGRGNFPPRFSGLQFPNYSSELNVNALELDDSALYLCASSVSGASRYYYEQYFGPGTRLTVT.

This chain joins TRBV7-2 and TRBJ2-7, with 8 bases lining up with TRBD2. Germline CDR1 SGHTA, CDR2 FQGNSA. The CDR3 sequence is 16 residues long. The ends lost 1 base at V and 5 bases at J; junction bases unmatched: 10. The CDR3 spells CASSLGPGGSRNEQYF. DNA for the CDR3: TGTGCCAGCAGCTTAGGCCCGGGGGGGAGCAGAAACGAGCAGTACTTC.

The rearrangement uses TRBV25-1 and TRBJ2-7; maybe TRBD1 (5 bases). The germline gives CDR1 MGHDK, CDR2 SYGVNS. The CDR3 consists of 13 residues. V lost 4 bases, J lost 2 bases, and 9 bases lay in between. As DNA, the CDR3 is TGTGCCAGCAGTGGGGGCAGACCCTACGAGCAGTACTTC. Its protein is CASSGGRPYEQYF.

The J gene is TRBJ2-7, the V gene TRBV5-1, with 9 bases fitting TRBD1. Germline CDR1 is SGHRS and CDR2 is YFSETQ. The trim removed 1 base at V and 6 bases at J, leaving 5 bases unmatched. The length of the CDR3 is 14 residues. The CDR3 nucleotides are TGCGCCAGCAGCTTGAATGGACAGGGGAGCGAGCAGTACTTC. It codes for CASSLNGQGSEQYF.

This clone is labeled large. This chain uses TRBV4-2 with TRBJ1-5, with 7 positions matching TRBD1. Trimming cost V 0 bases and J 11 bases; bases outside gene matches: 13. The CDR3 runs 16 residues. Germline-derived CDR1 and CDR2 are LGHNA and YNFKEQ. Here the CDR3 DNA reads TGTGCCAGCAGCCAAGATGGGTCAGGGGGACTAGGGGCCCAGCATTTT. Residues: CASSQDGSGGLGAQHF.

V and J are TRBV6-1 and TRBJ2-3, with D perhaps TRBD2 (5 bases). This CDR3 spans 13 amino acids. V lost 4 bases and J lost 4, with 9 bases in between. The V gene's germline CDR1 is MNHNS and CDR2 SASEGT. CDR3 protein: CASSARVSDTQYF. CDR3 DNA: TGTGCCAGCAGTGCGAGGGTGTCAGATACGCAGTATTTT.

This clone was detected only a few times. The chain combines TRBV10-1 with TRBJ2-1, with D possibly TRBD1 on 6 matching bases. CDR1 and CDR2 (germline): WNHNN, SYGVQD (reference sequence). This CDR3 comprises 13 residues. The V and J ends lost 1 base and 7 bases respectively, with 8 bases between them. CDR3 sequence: CASSELGQNEQFF. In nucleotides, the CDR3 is TGCGCCAGCAGTGAGTTGGGACAAAATGAGCAGTTCTTC.

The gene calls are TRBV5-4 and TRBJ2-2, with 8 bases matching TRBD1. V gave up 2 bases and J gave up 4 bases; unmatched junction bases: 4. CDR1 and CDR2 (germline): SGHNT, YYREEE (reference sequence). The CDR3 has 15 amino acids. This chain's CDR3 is CASSFNRGATGELFF. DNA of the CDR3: TGTGCCAGCAGCTTCAACAGGGGGGCCACCGGGGAGCTGTTTTTT.

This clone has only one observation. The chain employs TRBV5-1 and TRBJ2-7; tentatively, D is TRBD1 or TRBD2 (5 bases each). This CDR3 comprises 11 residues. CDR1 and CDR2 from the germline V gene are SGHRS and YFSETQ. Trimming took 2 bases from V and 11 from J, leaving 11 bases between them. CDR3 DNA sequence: TGCGCCAGCAGCTTAGGGACGGAAGAGTACTTC. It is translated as CASSLGTEEYF.

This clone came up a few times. The CDR3 region is CASSYVAGGSETQYF. The CDR3 nucleotides are TGTGCCAGCAGTTACGTAGCGGGGGGCTCGGAGACCCAGTACTTC. The rearrangement joins TRBV6-5 to TRBJ2-5; 10 nucleotides line up with TRBD2. Per germline, CDR1 MNHEY and CDR2 SVGAGI. Trimming at V came to 2 bases and at J to 5 bases, leaving 5 bases not matched to a gene. This CDR3 is built from 15 residues.

CDR3 region: CASSLGLAGELFF. For the CDR3, the DNA is TGTGCCAGCAGCTTAGGACTAGCCGGGGAGCTGTTTTTT. The V gene is TRBV7-2, the J gene TRBJ2-2, with a possible D match to TRBD2 (6 bases). The ends were cut back, 1 base at V and 6 bases at J, with 6 bases in the middle. The CDR3 runs 13 residues. CDR1 and CDR2 from the germline V gene are SGHTA and FQGNSA.

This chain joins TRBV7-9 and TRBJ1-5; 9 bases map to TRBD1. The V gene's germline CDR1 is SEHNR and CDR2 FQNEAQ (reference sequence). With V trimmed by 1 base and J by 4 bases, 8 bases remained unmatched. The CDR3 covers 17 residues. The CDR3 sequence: CASSLGRYGTGNQPQHF. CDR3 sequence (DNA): TGTGCCAGCAGCTTAGGACGGTACGGGACAGGGAATCAGCCCCAGCATTTT. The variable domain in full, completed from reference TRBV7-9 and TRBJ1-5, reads DTGVSQNPRHKITKRGQNVTFRCDPISEHNRLYWYRQTLGQGPEFLTYFQNEAQLEKSRLLSDRFSAERPKGSFSTLEIQRTEQGDSAMYLCASSLGRYGTGNQPQHFGDGTRLSIL.

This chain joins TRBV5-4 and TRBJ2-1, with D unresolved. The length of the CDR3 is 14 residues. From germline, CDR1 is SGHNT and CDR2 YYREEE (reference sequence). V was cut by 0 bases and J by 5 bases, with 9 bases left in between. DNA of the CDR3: TGTGCCAGCAGCTTGGTTGGAAGAAACAATGAGCAGTTCTTC. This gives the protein CASSLVGRNNEQFF. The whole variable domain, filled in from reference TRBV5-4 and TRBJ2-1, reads ETGVTQSPTHLIKTRGQQVTLRCSSQSGHNTVSWYQQALGQGPQFIFQYYREEENGRGNFPPRFSGLQFPNYSSELNVNALELDDSALYLCASSLVGRNNEQFFGPGTRLTVL.

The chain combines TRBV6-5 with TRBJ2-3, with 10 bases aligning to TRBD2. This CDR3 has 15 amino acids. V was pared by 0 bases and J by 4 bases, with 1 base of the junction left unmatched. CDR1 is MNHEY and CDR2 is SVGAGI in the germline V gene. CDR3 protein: CASSYSAGGPDTQYF. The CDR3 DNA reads TGTGCCAGCAGTTACTCAGCGGGGGGGCCAGATACGCAGTATTTT.

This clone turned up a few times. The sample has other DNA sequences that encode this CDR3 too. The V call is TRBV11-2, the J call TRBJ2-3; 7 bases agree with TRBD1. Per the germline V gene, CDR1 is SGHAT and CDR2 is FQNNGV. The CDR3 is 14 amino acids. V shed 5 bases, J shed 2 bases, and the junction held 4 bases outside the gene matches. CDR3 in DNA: TGTGCCAGCAGCCTGGGACAGTTCACAGATACGCAGTATTTT. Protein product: CASSLGQFTDTQYF.

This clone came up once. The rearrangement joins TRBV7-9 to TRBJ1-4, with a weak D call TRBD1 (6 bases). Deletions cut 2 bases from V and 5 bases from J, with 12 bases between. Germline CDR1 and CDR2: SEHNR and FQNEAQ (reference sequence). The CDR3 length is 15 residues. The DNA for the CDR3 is TGTGCCAGCAGCTTAACTCTCAGGGGCAATGAAAAACTGTTTTTT. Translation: CASSLTLRGNEKLFF.

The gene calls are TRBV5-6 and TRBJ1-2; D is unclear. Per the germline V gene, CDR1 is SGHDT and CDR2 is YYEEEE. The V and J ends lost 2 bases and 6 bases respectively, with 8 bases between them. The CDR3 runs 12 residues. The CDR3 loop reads CASSFTVNGYTF. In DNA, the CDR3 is TGTGCCAGCAGCTTTACAGTCAATGGCTACACCTTC.

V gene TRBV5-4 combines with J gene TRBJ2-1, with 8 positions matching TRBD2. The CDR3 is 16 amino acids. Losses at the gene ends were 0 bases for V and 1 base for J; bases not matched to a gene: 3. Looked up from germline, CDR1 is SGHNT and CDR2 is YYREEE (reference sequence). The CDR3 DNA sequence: TGTGCCAGCAGCTTGGGAGCGGGAGTTTCCTACAATGAGCAGTTCTTC. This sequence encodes CASSLGAGVSYNEQFF. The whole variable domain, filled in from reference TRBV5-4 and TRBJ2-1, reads ETGVTQSPTHLIKTRGQQVTLRCSSQSGHNTVSWYQQALGQGPQFIFQYYREEENGRGNFPPRFSGLQFPNYSSELNVNALELDDSALYLCASSLGAGVSYNEQFFGPGTRLTVL.

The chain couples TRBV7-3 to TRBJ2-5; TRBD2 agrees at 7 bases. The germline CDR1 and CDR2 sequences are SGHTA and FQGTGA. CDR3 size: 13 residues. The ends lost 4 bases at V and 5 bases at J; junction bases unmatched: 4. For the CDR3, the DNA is TGTGCCAGCAGCTCTAGCGGATGGGAGACCCAGTACTTC. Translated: CASSSSGWETQYF.

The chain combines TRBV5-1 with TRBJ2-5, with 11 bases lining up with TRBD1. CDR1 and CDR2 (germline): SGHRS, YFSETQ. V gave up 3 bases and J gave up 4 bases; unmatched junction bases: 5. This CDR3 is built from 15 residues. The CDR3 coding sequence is TGCGCCAGCAGCTCGGGACAGGGGGGCCCAGAGACCCAGTACTTC. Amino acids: CASSSGQGGPETQYF.

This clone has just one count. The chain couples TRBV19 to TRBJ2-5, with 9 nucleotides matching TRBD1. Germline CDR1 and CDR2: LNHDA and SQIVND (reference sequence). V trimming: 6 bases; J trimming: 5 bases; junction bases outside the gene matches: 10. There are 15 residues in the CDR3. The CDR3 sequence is CASRPGGQGSETQYF. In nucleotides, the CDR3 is TGTGCCAGTAGACCCGGGGGACAGGGTTCCGAGACCCAGTACTTC.